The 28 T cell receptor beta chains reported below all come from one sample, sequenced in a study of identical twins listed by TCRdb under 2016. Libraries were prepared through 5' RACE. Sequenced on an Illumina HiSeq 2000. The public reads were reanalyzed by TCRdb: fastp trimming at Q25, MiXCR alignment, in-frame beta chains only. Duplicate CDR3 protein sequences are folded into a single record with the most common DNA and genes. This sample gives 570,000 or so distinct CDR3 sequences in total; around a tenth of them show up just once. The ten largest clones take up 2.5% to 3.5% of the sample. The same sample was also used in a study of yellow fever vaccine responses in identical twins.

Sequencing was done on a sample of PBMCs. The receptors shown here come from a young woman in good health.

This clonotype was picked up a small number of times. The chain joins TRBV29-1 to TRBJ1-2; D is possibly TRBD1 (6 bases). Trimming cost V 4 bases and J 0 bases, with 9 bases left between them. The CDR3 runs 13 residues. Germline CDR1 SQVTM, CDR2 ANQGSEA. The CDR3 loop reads CSVVWTANYGYTF. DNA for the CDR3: TGCAGCGTTGTTTGGACAGCTAACTATGGCTACACCTTC.

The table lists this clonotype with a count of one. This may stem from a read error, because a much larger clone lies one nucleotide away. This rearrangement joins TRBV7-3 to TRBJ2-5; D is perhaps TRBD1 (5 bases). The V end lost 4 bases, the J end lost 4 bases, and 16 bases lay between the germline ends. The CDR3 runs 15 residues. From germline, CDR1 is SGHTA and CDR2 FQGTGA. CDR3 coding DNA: TGTGCCAGCAGCTCTAGGGTGATAGGGGCAGAGACCCAGTACTTC. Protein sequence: CASSSRVIGAETQYF.

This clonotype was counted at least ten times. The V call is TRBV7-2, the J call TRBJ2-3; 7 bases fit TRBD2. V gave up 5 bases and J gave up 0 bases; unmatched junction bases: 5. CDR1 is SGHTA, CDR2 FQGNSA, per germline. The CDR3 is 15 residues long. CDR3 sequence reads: CASSTSTSSTDTQYF. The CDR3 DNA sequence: TGTGCCAGCAGCACCTCGACTAGCAGCACAGATACGCAGTATTTT.

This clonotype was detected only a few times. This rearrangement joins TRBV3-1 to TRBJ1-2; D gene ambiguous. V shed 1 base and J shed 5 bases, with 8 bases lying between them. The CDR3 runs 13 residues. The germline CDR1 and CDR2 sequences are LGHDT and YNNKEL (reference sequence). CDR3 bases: TGTGCCAGCAGCCAAGGGACCGCTTATGGCTACACCTTC. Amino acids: CASSQGTAYGYTF.

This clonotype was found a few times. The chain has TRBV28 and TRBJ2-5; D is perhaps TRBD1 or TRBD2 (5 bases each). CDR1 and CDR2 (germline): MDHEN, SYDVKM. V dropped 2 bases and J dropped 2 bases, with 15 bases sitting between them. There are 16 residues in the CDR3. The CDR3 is CASSLAQGEIQETQYF. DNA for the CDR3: TGTGCCAGCAGTTTAGCCCAGGGAGAAATACAAGAGACCCAGTACTTC. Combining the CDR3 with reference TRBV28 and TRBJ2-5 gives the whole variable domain DVKVTQSSRYLVKRTGEKVFLECVQDMDHENMFWYRQDPGLGLRLIYFSYDVKMKEKGDIPEGYSVSREKKERFSLILESASTNQTSMYLCASSLAQGEIQETQYFGPGTRLLVL.

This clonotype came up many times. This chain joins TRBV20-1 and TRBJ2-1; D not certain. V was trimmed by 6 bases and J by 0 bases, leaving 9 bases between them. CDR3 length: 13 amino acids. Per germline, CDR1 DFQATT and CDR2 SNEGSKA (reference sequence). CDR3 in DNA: TGCAGTGCCGGCGAAAGCTCCTACAATGAGCAGTTCTTC. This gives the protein CSAGESSYNEQFF.

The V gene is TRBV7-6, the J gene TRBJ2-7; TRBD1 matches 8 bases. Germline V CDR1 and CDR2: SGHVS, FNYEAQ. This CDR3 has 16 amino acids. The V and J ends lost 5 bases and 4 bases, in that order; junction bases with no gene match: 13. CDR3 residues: CASSPRTGNAVYEQYF. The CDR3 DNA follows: TGTGCCAGCAGCCCGAGGACAGGGAATGCGGTATACGAGCAGTACTTC. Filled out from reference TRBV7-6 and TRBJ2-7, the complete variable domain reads GAGVSQSPRYKVTKRGQDVALRCDPISGHVSLYWYRQALGQGPEFLTYFNYEAQQDKSGLPNDRFSAERPEGSISTLTIQRTEQRDSAMYRCASSPRTGNAVYEQYFGPGTRLTVT.

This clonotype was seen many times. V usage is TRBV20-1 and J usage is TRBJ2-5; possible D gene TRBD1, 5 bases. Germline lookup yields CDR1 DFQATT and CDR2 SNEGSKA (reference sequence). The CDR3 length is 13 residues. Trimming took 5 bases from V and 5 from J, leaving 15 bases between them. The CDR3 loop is CSALRVELETQYF. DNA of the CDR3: TGCAGTGCTCTCAGGGTAGAGTTGGAGACCCAGTACTTC.

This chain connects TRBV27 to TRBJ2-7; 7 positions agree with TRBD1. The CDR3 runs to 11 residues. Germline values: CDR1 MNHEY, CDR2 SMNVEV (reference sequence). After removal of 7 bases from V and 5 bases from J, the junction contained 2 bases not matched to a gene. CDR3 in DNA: TGTGCCAGCATCCAGGGGGACGAGCAGTACTTC. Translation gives CASIQGDEQYF.

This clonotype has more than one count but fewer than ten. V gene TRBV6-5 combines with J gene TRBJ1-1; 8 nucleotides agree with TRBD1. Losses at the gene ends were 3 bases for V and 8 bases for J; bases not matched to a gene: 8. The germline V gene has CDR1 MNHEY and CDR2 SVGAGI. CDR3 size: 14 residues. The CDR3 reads CASSYTPDRAEAFF. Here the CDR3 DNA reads TGTGCCAGCAGTTATACCCCGGACAGGGCGGAAGCTTTCTTT.

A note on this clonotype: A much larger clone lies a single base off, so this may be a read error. The CDR3 reads CSVAGSGKAKNIQYF. The DNA for the CDR3 is TGCAGCGTTGCCGGGTCAGGGAAGGCCAAAAACATTCAGTACTTC. V and J are TRBV29-1 and TRBJ2-4; TRBD1 is a possible D gene (5 bases). The CDR3 is 15 amino acids. Germline V gene sequence: CDR1 SQVTM, CDR2 ANQGSEA. V lost 4 bases and J lost 1, with 14 bases in between.

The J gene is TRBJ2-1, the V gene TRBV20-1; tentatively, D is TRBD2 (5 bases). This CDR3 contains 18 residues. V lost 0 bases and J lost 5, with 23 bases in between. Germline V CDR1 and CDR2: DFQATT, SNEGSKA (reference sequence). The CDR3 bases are TGCAGTGCTAGAGATGGAACGGGAACAGAACTTTATCACAATGAGCAGTTCTTC. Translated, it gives CSARDGTGTELYHNEQFF.

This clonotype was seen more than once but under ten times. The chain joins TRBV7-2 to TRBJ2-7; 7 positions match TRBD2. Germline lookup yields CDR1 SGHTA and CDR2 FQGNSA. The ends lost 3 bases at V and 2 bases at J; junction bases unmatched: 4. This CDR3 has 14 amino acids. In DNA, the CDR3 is TGTGCCAGCAGCTTCACAGGACTAGCCTACGAGCAGTACTTC. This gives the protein CASSFTGLAYEQYF. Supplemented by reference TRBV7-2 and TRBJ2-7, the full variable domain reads GAGVSQSPSNKVTEKGKDVELRCDPISGHTALYWYRQSLGQGLEFLIYFQGNSAPDKSGLPSDRFSAERTGGSVSTLTIQRTQQEDSAVYLCASSFTGLAYEQYFGPGTRLTVT.

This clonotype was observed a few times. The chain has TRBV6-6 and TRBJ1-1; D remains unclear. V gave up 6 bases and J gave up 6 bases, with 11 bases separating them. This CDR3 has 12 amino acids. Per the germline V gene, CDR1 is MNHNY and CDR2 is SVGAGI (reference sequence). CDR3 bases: TGTGCCAGCAGCCGCACCGCTTCTGAAGCTTTCTTT. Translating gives CASSRTASEAFF.

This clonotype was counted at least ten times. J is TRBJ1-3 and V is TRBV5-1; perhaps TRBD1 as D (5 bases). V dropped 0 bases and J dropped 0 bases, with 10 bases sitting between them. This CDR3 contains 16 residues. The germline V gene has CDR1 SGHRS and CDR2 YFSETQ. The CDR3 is CASSLGQRNSGNTIYF. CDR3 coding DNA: TGCGCCAGCAGCTTGGGACAGCGGAACTCTGGAAACACCATATATTTT. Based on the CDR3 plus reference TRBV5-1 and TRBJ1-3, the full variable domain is KAGVTQTPRYLIKTRGQQVTLSCSPISGHRSVSWYQQTPGQGLQFLFEYFSETQRNKGNFPGRFSGRQFSNSRSEMNVSTLELGDSALYLCASSLGQRNSGNTIYFGEGSWLTVV.

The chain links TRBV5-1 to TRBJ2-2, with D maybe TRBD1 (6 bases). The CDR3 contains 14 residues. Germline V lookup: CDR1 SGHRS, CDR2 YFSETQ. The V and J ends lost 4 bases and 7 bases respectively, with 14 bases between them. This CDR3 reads CASSPNRVDGELFF. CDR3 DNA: TGCGCCAGCAGCCCCAACAGGGTGGACGGGGAGCTGTTTTTT.

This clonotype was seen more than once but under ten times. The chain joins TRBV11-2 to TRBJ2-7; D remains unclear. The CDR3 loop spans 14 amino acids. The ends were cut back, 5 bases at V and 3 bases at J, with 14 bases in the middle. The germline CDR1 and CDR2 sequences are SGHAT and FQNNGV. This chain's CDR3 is CASSPLSVIYEQYF. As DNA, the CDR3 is TGTGCCAGCAGCCCCCTGAGCGTTATCTACGAGCAGTACTTC.

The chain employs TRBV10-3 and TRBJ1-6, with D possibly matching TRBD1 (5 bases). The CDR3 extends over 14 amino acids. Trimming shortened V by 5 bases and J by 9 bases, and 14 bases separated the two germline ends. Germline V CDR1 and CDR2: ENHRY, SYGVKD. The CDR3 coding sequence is TGTGCCATCAGTTCCACTCCGCAGGGTTCACCCCTCCACTTT. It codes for CAISSTPQGSPLHF.

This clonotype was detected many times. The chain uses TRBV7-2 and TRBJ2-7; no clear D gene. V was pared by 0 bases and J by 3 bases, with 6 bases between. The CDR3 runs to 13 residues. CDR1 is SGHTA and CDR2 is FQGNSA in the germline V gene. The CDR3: CASSLAGNYEQYF. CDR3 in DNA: TGTGCCAGCAGCTTAGCGGGCAACTACGAGCAGTACTTC.

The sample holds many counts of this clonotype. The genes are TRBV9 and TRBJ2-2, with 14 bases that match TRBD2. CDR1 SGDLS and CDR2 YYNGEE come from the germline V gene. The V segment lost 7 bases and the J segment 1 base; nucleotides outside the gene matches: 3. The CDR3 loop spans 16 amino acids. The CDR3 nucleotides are TGTGCCAGCGGACTAGCGGGAGGTTGGAACACCGGGGAGCTGTTTTTT. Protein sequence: CASGLAGGWNTGELFF.

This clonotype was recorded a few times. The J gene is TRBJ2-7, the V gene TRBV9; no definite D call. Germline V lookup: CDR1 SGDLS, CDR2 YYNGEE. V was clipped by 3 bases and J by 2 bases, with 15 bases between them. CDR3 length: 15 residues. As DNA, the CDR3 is TGTGCCAGCAGCGGGAGTAGTTCTATTCCCTACGAGCAGTACTTC. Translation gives CASSGSSSIPYEQYF.

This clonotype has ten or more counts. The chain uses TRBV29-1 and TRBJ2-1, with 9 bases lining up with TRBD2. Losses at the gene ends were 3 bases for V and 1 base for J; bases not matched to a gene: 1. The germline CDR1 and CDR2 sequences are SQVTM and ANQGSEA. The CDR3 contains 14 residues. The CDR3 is CSVDSGGSYNEQFF. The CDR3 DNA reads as TGCAGCGTTGATAGCGGGGGTTCCTACAATGAGCAGTTCTTC.

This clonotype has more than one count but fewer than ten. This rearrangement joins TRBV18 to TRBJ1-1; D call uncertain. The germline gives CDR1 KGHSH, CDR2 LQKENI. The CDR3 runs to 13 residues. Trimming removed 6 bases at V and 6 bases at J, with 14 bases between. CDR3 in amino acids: CASSPLEGPEAFF. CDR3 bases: TGTGCCAGCTCGCCTCTAGAGGGTCCTGAAGCTTTCTTT.

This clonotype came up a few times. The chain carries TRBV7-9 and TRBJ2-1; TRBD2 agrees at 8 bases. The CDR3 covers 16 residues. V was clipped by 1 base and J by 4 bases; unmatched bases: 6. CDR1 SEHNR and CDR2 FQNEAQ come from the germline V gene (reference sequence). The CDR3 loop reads CASSLGFSGDYNEQFF. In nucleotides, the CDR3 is TGTGCCAGCAGCTTAGGTTTTAGCGGGGATTACAATGAGCAGTTCTTC.

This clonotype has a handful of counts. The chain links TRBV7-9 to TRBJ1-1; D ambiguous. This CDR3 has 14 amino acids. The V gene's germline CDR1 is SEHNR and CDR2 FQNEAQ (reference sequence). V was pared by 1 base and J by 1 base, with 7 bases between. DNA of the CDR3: TGTGCCAGCAGCTTAGTATGGACGAACACTGAAGCTTTCTTT. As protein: CASSLVWTNTEAFF.

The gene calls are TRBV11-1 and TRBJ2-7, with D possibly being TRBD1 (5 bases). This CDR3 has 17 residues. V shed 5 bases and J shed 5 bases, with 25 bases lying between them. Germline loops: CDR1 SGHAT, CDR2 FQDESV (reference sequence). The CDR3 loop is CASSIKAVTGPLDEQYF. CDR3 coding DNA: TGTGCCAGCAGCATCAAGGCGGTTACAGGCCCGCTCGACGAGCAGTACTTC.

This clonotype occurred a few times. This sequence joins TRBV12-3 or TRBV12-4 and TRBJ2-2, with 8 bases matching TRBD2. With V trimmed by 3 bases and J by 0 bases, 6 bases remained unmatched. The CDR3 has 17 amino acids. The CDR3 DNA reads TGTGCCAGCAGTTTTACTAGCGGAGGGACGAACACCGGGGAGCTGTTTTTT. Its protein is CASSFTSGGTNTGELFF.

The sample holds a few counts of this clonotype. The CDR3, as DNA: TGCGCCAGCAGCCTCTTGAGGACGTTCTCCTACAATGAGCAGTTCTTC. Protein product: CASSLLRTFSYNEQFF. J is TRBJ2-1 and V is TRBV10-1, with D unresolved. The CDR3 is 16 amino acids. V lost 6 bases and J lost 0, with 15 bases in between. Germline V gene data show CDR1 as WNHNN and CDR2 as SYGVQD (reference sequence).